A single sample is the source of the 32 T cell receptor beta chains below, sequenced in a study of tumor-infiltrating lymphocytes in primary liver carcinoma. The authors took blood RNA from unsorted whole blood and also extracted germline DNA. Making TCR beta cDNA involved roughly 0.55 ug total RNA and a constant-region primer. Employing slightly modified ARM-PCR, three nested multiplex PCR rounds were run, and these gave rise to the TCR beta libraries. It was with TRBV1-TRBV30 forward primers and a C-beta reverse primer that the first two PCR rounds were run, at around 9 cycles each. TCRdb fed the multiplex PCR reads into MiXCR, producing one record per CDR3 protein. The table lists fewer than 350,000 distinct CDR3 sequences, less than 75% of them singletons, with about 6% in the top ten. The specimen sequenced was peripheral blood. The receptors were sampled from a man in his forties with primary liver carcinoma and hepatitis B virus infection.

This clonotype came up a few times. This chain links TRBV12-3 or TRBV12-4 with TRBJ2-3, with a possible D match to TRBD2 (7 bases). The CDR3 length is 18 residues. Trimming pared 4 bases from V and 2 bases from J, leaving 22 bases between. The CDR3 coding sequence is TGTGCCAGCAGTTCAGGGGAGGGAGCGAGAGGCCCCACAGATACGCAGTATTTT. This codes for CASSSGEGARGPTDTQYF.

This chain uses TRBV28 with TRBJ2-7, with 8 nucleotides matching TRBD2. Looked up from germline, CDR1 is MDHEN and CDR2 is SYDVKM. The CDR3 consists of 18 residues. V shed 3 bases and J 3 bases; nucleotides not matched to a gene: 16. For the CDR3, the DNA is TGTGCCAGCAGTTTTTTAGGCATTCTAGCGGGCGTACTCTACGAGCAGTACTTC. Translating gives CASSFLGILAGVLYEQYF.

Comment on this clonotype: The junction shows a germline mismatch at one end, possibly a read error. The V gene is TRBV11-2, the J gene TRBJ1-1, with no clear D. This CDR3 has 15 amino acids. Germline V CDR1 and CDR2: SGHAT, FQNNGV. CDR3 in DNA: TGTGCCAGCGGCTTAGAGCCGAGAATTAACACTGAAGCTTTCTTT. It encodes CASGLEPRINTEAFF. The full variable domain, with the rest looked up from reference TRBV11-2 and TRBJ1-1, is EAGVAQSPRYKIIEKRQSVAFWCNPISGHATLYWYQQILGQGPKLLIQFQNNGVVDDSQLPKDRFSAERLKGVDSTLKIQPAKLEDSAVYLCASGLEPRINTEAFFGQGTRLTVV.

The chain carries TRBV5-6 and TRBJ2-7, with D tentatively TRBD1 (5 bases). V was shortened by 0 bases and J by 3 bases, with 10 bases between the two germline ends. This CDR3 spans 14 amino acids. Germline CDR1 SGHDT, CDR2 YYEEEE. The CDR3 reads CASSLDRTIYEQYF. The CDR3 nucleotides are TGTGCCAGCAGCTTGGACAGGACAATCTACGAGCAGTACTTC.

Worth noting for this clonotype: Germline is not matched at one junction end, which may reflect a read error. The chain employs TRBV6-1 and TRBJ2-5, with D perhaps being TRBD1 or TRBD2 (6 bases each). Per the germline V gene, CDR1 is MNHNS and CDR2 is SASEGT. The CDR3 is made up of 11 amino acids. The DNA for the CDR3 is TGTGCCAGCATGAGGGGGGAGACCAAGTACTTC. It yields the protein CASMRGETKYF.

A word on this clonotype: A much larger clonotype is one base distant, so this may be a read error. V usage is TRBV5-5 and J usage is TRBJ2-7, with D possibly TRBD1 on 5 matching bases. CDR1 is SGHKS and CDR2 is YYEKEE in the germline V gene (reference sequence). This CDR3 contains 14 residues. The DNA for the CDR3 is TGTGCCAGCAGCTTGGCGCAGGGTTCCTACGAGCAGCACTTC. It encodes CASSLAQGSYEQHF.

Comments on this clonotype: The CDR3 does not close with the conserved phenylalanine or tryptophan, likely indicating a read error. The chain is built from TRBV4-3 and TRBJ1-2; D not certain. CDR3 length: 13 residues. Germline V lookup: CDR1 LGHNA, CDR2 YSLEER. Here the CDR3 reads CAGSQEESYGYTY. The CDR3 DNA reads as TGCGCCGGCAGCCAAGAGGAAAGCTATGGCTACACCTAC.

A remark on this clonotype: Likely a read error: the CDR3 ends without its conserved phenylalanine or tryptophan. The chain employs TRBV11-2 and TRBJ2-1; 12 bases agree with TRBD2. From germline, CDR1 is SGHAT and CDR2 FQNNGV. The CDR3 has 15 amino acids. CDR3 amino acids: CAGSLRTSGINEQFI. Written as DNA, the CDR3 is TGTGCCGGCAGCTTACGGACTAGCGGGATAAATGAGCAGTTCATC.

The rearrangement links TRBV12-3 or TRBV12-4 to TRBJ1-3; D not resolved. Trimming shortened V by 4 bases and J by 10 bases, and 20 bases separated the two germline ends. The CDR3 contains 15 residues. The CDR3, as DNA: TGTGCCAGCAGTTATCAAGGGCGGCTGGGGAATACCATATATTTT. Its protein product is CASSYQGRLGNTIYF.

Comment on this clonotype: Given a much more abundant clone one base away, this may be a read error. This likely comes from a read error, as the CDR3 has no conserved phenylalanine or tryptophan at its end. The chain carries TRBV5-1 and TRBJ2-4; D may be TRBD1 (5 bases). The CDR3 is made up of 13 amino acids. V lost 0 bases, J lost 6 bases, and 7 bases lay in between. The germline CDR1 and CDR2 sequences are SGHRS and YFSETQ. CDR3 loop: CASSLGTLNIQYL. CDR3 in DNA: TGCGCCAGCAGCTTGGGGACATTAAACATTCAGTACCTC.

Concerning this clonotype: Being one base from a much bigger clone, this may be a read error. The chain has TRBV6-6 and TRBJ2-3; the D gene is possibly TRBD2 (6 bases). Germline CDR1 is MNHNY and CDR2 is SVGAGI (reference sequence). Between the trimmed V and J ends, which lost 8 bases and 0 bases, there was a span of 9 bases. CDR3 size: 13 residues. CDR3 residues: CASGGTSTDTQYF. CDR3 nucleotide sequence: TGTGCCAGCGGAGGGACTAGCACAGATACGCAGTATTTT.

The chain recombines TRBV28 with TRBJ2-1; TRBD2 aligns across 11 bases. The germline V gene encodes CDR1 MDHEN and CDR2 SYDVKM. J gave up 1 base and V 7 bases, and 3 bases lay outside the gene matches. The CDR3 is 15 amino acids. The CDR3: CASIAGGGSYNEQFF. CDR3 sequence (DNA): TGTGCCAGCATAGCGGGAGGGGGGTCCTACAATGAGCAGTTCTTC.

On this clonotype itself: At one end, the junction sequence differs from germline, possibly due to a read error. The chain uses TRBV11-2 and TRBJ1-1; no clear D gene. Germline V gene lookup returns CDR1 SGHAT and CDR2 FQNNGV. The CDR3 is 15 amino acids. This CDR3 reads CDSKLTAGYSTEAFF. The CDR3 nucleotides read TGTGACAGCAAGCTCACGGCAGGTTATAGCACTGAAGCTTTCTTT.

The chain carries TRBV5-1 and TRBJ1-5; 9 nucleotides agree with TRBD1. This CDR3 contains 15 residues. V trimming: 1 base; J trimming: 4 bases; junction bases outside the gene matches: 3. Germline V CDR1 and CDR2: SGHRS, YFSETQ. CDR3: CASSLTGGRNQPQHF. For the CDR3, the DNA is TGCGCCAGCAGCTTGACAGGGGGCAGGAATCAGCCCCAGCATTTT.

This clonotype has ten or more counts. The J gene is TRBJ2-3, the V gene TRBV5-5; the D call may be TRBD1 or TRBD2 (5 bases each). CDR1 SGHKS and CDR2 YYEKEE come from the germline V gene (reference sequence). Trimming left V 4 bases short and J 3 bases short, with 15 bases between. This CDR3 is built from 15 residues. In nucleotides, the CDR3 is TGTGCCAGCAGCCCCAATAAGGGGAGAACAGATACGCAGTATTTT. It codes for CASSPNKGRTDTQYF.

About this clonotype: One end of the junction is discordant with germline, which a read error may explain. The chain has TRBV29-1 and TRBJ2-1, with D uncertain. CDR1 SQVTM and CDR2 ANQGSEA come from the germline V gene. The CDR3 is 13 amino acids. As DNA, the CDR3 is TGCAGCGTCTCGAAGGACGAATACAATGAGCAATTCTTC. Translating gives CSVSKDEYNEQFF.

The chain has TRBV5-1 and TRBJ2-2; 9 positions agree with TRBD1. Germline values: CDR1 SGHRS, CDR2 YFSETQ. The V segment lost 5 bases and the J segment 4 bases; nucleotides outside the gene matches: 9. The CDR3 sequence is 16 residues long. CDR3 DNA sequence: TGCGCCAGCAGAGAAACCGGGACAGGGCTCACCGGGGAGCTGTTTTTT. It translates to CASRETGTGLTGELFF.

Of note for this clonotype: One end of the junction varies from germline; a read error may be responsible. The CDR3 sequence is CASSQVISYNEQLF. CDR3 sequence (DNA): TGTGCCAGCAGCCAAGTCATATCCTATAATGAGCAGCTCTTC. This chain connects TRBV4-2 to TRBJ2-1; D remains unclear. The germline gives CDR1 LGHNA, CDR2 YNFKEQ. The CDR3 is made up of 14 amino acids.

As regards this clonotype: A read error may produce the germline difference seen at one junction end. The chain combines TRBV11-2 with TRBJ2-4; unclear D gene. This CDR3 comprises 13 residues. Germline assignment: CDR1 SGHAT and CDR2 FQNNGV. CDR3 sequence reads: CASIESRLSIRYF. CDR3 sequence (DNA): TGTGCCAGCATCGAGAGCCGCTTGAGCATTCGGTACTTC.

In the case of this clonotype: The conserved final phenylalanine or tryptophan is absent from the CDR3, which likely points to a read error. The chain is built from TRBV11-2 and TRBJ2-7; unclear D gene. Germline CDR1 reads SGHAT; CDR2 reads FQNNGV. The CDR3 spans 12 residues. CDR3 protein: CVSSLQTAEQYI. The CDR3 DNA sequence: TGTGTCAGCAGCCTACAGACCGCAGAGCAGTACATC.

The gene calls are TRBV5-4 and TRBJ2-3, with 8 bases fitting TRBD1. Trimming took 0 bases from V and 3 from J; bases not matched to a gene: 6. Germline V gene data show CDR1 as SGHNT and CDR2 as YYREEE (reference sequence). The CDR3 has 16 amino acids. The CDR3 protein is CASSLGGQGATDTQYF. Written as DNA, the CDR3 is TGTGCCAGCAGCTTGGGTGGGCAGGGGGCAACAGATACGCAGTATTTT.

This chain links TRBV7-2 with TRBJ2-3; 7 nucleotides line up with TRBD2. V gave up 0 bases and J gave up 1 base; unmatched junction bases: 4. CDR1 is SGHTA, CDR2 FQGNSA, per germline. The CDR3 runs 16 residues. The chain's CDR3 is CASSLAPSGGTDTQYF. The CDR3 bases are TGTGCCAGCAGCTTAGCGCCTAGCGGAGGCACAGATACGCAGTATTTT.

This clonotype was observed many times. The chain couples TRBV28 to TRBJ2-7; D is unresolved. Germline loops: CDR1 MDHEN, CDR2 SYDVKM. The CDR3 covers 11 residues. Trimming pared 6 bases from V and 3 bases from J, leaving 6 bases between. CDR3: CASRPYYEQYF. CDR3 DNA: TGTGCCAGCAGGCCATACTACGAGCAGTACTTC.

This clonotype has a count of ten or more. V usage is TRBV6-1 and J usage is TRBJ2-7, with 9 bases aligning to TRBD1. Germline CDR1 reads MNHNS; CDR2 reads SASEGT. The J segment lost 11 bases and the V segment lost 7 bases, leaving 15 bases of the junction unmatched. This CDR3 has 14 amino acids. CDR3: CASKAGQGITKEYF. The CDR3 nucleotides read TGTGCCAGCAAAGCGGGACAGGGAATAACCAAGGAGTACTTC.

V and J are TRBV6-5 and TRBJ2-6; D call uncertain. CDR3 length: 15 amino acids. Germline V CDR1 and CDR2: MNHEY, SVGAGI. V shed 10 bases and J shed 0 bases, with 13 bases lying between them. The CDR3 bases are TGTGCCAACAGCACGCCGGCCTCTGGGGCCAACGTCCTGACTTTC. This encodes CANSTPASGANVLTF.

The V and J genes are TRBV11-2 and TRBJ2-7; no clear D gene. Germline V gene data show CDR1 as SGHAT and CDR2 as FQNNGV. The CDR3 extends over 14 amino acids. V lost 2 bases to trimming and J lost 7 bases, with 15 bases between them. The CDR3, as DNA: TGTGCCAGCAGCTTACTTCAGGAGATGGATGAGCAGTACTTC. Residues: CASSLLQEMDEQYF.

A remark on this clonotype: A much larger clone differs from this one at a single base, so this may be a read error. J is TRBJ2-7 and V is TRBV6-2 or TRBV6-3, with a possible D match to TRBD2 (5 bases). Per the germline V gene, CDR1 is MNHEY and CDR2 is SVGEGT. V was trimmed by 5 bases and J by 2 bases, leaving 10 bases between them. CDR3 length equals 13 residues. The CDR3 DNA is TGTGCCAGCAGTGCTAGCTGTACCTACGAGCAGTACTTC. It codes for CASSASCTYEQYF.

This clonotype has a single count. A much larger clone is a single base away; this may be a read error. The chain links TRBV30 to TRBJ1-3; D remains ambiguous. The germline V gene encodes CDR1 GTSNPN and CDR2 SVGIG (reference sequence). The CDR3 spans 13 residues. The CDR3 loop is CARSTDGGNTIYF. The DNA for the CDR3 is TGTGCCCGGAGTACGGACGGTGGAAACACCATATATTTT.

The CDR3 spells CASTVPGTGTGELFF. The CDR3 bases are TGTGCCAGCACCGTTCCCGGGACAGGGACCGGGGAGCTGTTTTTT. The chain couples TRBV5-8 to TRBJ2-2; 9 bases agree with TRBD1. Germline CDR1 and CDR2: SGHTS and YDEGEE. The CDR3 has 15 amino acids. V lost 6 bases to trimming and J lost 5 bases; unmatched junction nucleotides: 8.

In the case of this clonotype: Likely a read error: the CDR3 ends without its conserved phenylalanine or tryptophan. The V gene is TRBV6-2 or TRBV6-3, the J gene TRBJ2-3, with 10 bases matching TRBD2. The V segment lost 2 bases and the J segment 6 bases; nucleotides outside the gene matches: 5. There are 15 residues in the CDR3. Per germline, CDR1 MNHEY and CDR2 SVGEGT. The CDR3 sequence: CASSYVAGGMDTQYS. CDR3 bases: TGTGCCAGCAGTTACGTAGCGGGGGGAATGGATACGCAGTATTCT.

This clonotype was counted between two and nine times. This may be a read error, as it is one base from a much larger clone. It is likely a read error, because the conserved phenylalanine at the end of the CDR3 is missing. The chain joins TRBV11-2 to TRBJ2-7; TRBD2 is a possible D gene (6 bases). This CDR3 comprises 14 residues. Germline V gene lookup returns CDR1 SGHAT and CDR2 FQNNGV. In DNA form, the CDR3 reads TGTGCCAGCAGCACCGGGACTGGATCCTACGTGCAGTACCTC. It translates to CASSTGTGSYVQYL.

The table lists this clonotype with many counts. The chain couples TRBV4-2 to TRBJ2-2; D is undetermined. This CDR3 is built from 15 residues. The germline gives CDR1 LGHNA, CDR2 YNFKEQ. Trimming cost V 0 bases and J 6 bases, with 11 bases left between them. The CDR3: CASSQEVSWAGELFF. The CDR3 bases are TGTGCCAGCAGCCAAGAAGTTTCCTGGGCCGGGGAGCTGTTTTTT.